This is a list of T cell receptor beta chains from one sample in a study of response to subunit inactivated influenza vaccine. One entry per CDR3 protein, called by TCRdb with MiXCR from the RT-PCR reads. The sample has fewer than 650,000 distinct CDR3 sequences, roughly 13% seen once. The material sequenced was PBMCs from blood, taken 45 days after vaccination. These TCRs come from a man aged 45-60 years who received an inactivated influenza vaccine. The conserved cysteine and the conserved F or W are not part of the CDR3 here. The size entry is marked missing in some rows and otherwise reads once, few, many or a size class.

J gene	V gene	clone size	CDR3 protein
TRBJ2-7	TRBV9	few	ASSGRDADSYEQY
TRBJ1-5	TRBV7-9	few	ASSSGQGGNQPQH
TRBJ2-1	TRBV7-8	NA	ASSNRALLREQF
TRBJ2-7	TRBV28	few	ASSPPGRGEQY
TRBJ2-5	TRBV29-1	NA	SAPPRGPQETQY
TRBJ2-7	TRBV4-1	few	ASSQDKGRGGSYEQY
TRBJ2-3	TRBV12-3/TRBV12-4	few	ASRRTGRLTDTQY
TRBJ2-1	TRBV25-1	few	ASSESAIQASSYNEQF
TRBJ2-5	TRBV7-6	NA	ASSLTSTAGGRGTQY
TRBJ2-1	TRBV6-5	few	ASSFPGQGYNEQF
TRBJ2-3	TRBV7-6	many	ASSLNPKNTDTQY
TRBJ2-3	TRBV7-2	many	ASSPGLYGTDTQY
TRBJ2-7	TRBV4-3	few	ASSRNRAYEQY
TRBJ1-1	TRBV5-1	few	ASSLGTGGEAF
TRBJ2-1	TRBV20-1	few	SAPRQGAYLYNEQF
TRBJ2-6	TRBV4-3	NA	ASSQDTGTGANVLT
TRBJ1-1	TRBV25-1	few	ASGRGHRDTEAF
TRBJ2-3	TRBV5-1	many	ATRRLAGVDTQY
TRBJ2-6	TRBV27	many	ASSFLAGSSGANVLT
TRBJ2-7	TRBV11-2	NA	ASSPSGGSSGREVYEQY
TRBJ2-5	TRBV27	few	ASSLRLAQETQY
TRBJ1-2	TRBV20-1	NA	SARKDKMYGYT
TRBJ2-7	TRBV10-3	few	AISEVGSYEQY
TRBJ2-1	TRBV6-5	NA	ASSYRVGGRPL
TRBJ2-7	TRBV5-1	NA	ASSLTGGFHEQY
TRBJ2-3	TRBV10-3	many	AIGPTTDTQY
TRBJ2-1	TRBV12-3/TRBV12-4	few	ASSRLTTNEQF
TRBJ2-3	TRBV4-2	NA	ASSQTSGGYTDTQY
TRBJ2-1	TRBV7-2	few	ASSSTGLLSYNEQF
TRBJ1-4	TRBV11-2	NA	ASSRSEEDEKLF
TRBJ2-3	TRBV5-1	NA	ASSTTGPPQRDTQY
TRBJ1-6	TRBV4-1	few	ASSQNPLGNSPLH
TRBJ1-5	TRBV19	few	ASSPGPSNQPQH
TRBJ2-1	TRBV3-1	NA	ASSQDWLDYNEQF
TRBJ2-7	TRBV29-1	few	SVLQGTLHEQY
TRBJ2-3	TRBV18	few	ASSPETSGTRDTQY
TRBJ2-6	TRBV27	few	ASSYTGANVLT
TRBJ2-7	TRBV15	many	ATSREGRRSYEQY
TRBJ2-7	TRBV7-7	few	ASSPGAGQGNEQY
TRBJ1-1	TRBV12-3/TRBV12-4	many	ASSPADRGSRANTEAF
TRBJ2-3	TRBV7-9	NA	ASSPIRTSEDTQY
TRBJ2-2	TRBV6-5	NA	ASSRFGGELF
TRBJ2-1	TRBV4-2	NA	ASSHTGVGEQF
TRBJ2-7	TRBV28	many	ASSRWTAIYEQY
TRBJ2-1	TRBV7-9	NA	ASSLVTSGSKEQF
TRBJ2-3	TRBV2	once	ASSEGGVADTQY
TRBJ2-7	TRBV5-1	NA	ASRLVSYEQY
TRBJ2-1	TRBV6-1	few	ASGRGRGNEQF
TRBJ1-2	TRBV2	few	ASSELDGSYGYT
TRBJ2-3	TRBV4-1	NA	ASSQGSSGGAIDTQY
TRBJ2-3	TRBV12-3/TRBV12-4	NA	ASSFVGRITDTQY
TRBJ2-7	TRBV25-1	few	ASSRGATPYEQY
TRBJ2-1	TRBV29-1	NA	SVEEMFETSGNEQF
TRBJ2-7	TRBV5-5	NA	ASSLQSGAYEQY
TRBJ2-7	TRBV12-3/TRBV12-4	few	ASSYGGALSYEQY
TRBJ2-3	TRBV11-2	NA	ASSSHPPGTPGVQY
TRBJ2-7	TRBV21-1	few	ASSYRGSSDTYEQY
TRBJ1-1	TRBV7-9	few	ASSPLSGAAF